A selection of T cell receptor beta chains follows, all from one sample in a study of T cells in localized non-small cell lung cancer. Data came from immunoSEQ multiplex PCR; TCRdb stores just in-frame clones and leaves some out. The profile covers 5,400 or so clones, with 85% appearing a single time and around 7.8% taken by the ten largest. This material consisted of PBMCs, taken before any cancer treatment. Every receptor here comes from a woman aged 35 to 69 with stage II lung adenocarcinoma. Each CDR3 is given with its conserved first and last residue. A D gene is named only where the DNA matches it firmly. Clone size is stated in some rows and not others, as once, few, many or a class when expanded.

D	size	J	V	DNA	CDR3
TRBD1	once	TRBJ1-3	TRBV2	TGTGCCAGCAGTGCAGGGGGCAACTCTGGAAACACCATATATTTT	CASSAGGNSGNTIYF
.	.	TRBJ1-3	TRBV18	TGTGCCAGCTCACCACTTCCGGGGGACTTAAACACCATATATTTT	CASSPLPGDLNTIYF
.	.	TRBJ2-1	TRBV5-8	TGTGCCAGCAGCTTAGGGCCGGTGAATGAGCAGTTCTTC	CASSLGPVNEQFF
.	once	TRBJ1-1	TRBV5-6	TGTGCCAGCATCCGCAATACCGGGACTACTGGTGAAGCTTTCTTT	CASIRNTGTTGEAFF
.	.	TRBJ1-5	TRBV30	TGTGCCTGGTCATTACTGGATCAGCCCCAGCATTTT	CAWSLLDQPQHF
.	.	TRBJ1-5	TRBV19	TGTGCCAGTAGTAGCAAGGGACGGCCCAATCAGCCCCAGCATTTT	CASSSKGRPNQPQHF
TRBD1	.	TRBJ2-7	TRBV7-6	TGTGCCAGCAGCTCAGGACAGGGTTCATACGAGCAGTACTTC	CASSSGQGSYEQYF
.	.	TRBJ1-2	TRBV7-9	TGTGCCAGCAGCTTCCCCACCTCGACAGCGATCACTTATGGCTACACCTTC	CASSFPTSTAITYGYTF
.	.	TRBJ1-1	TRBV29-1	TGCAGCGTAGGACAAATGAACACTGAAGCTTTCTTT	CSVGQMNTEAFF
.	.	TRBJ2-2	TRBV18	TGTGCCAGCTCACCAAGAGGCAGGGGGAACACCGGGGAGCTGTTTTTT	CASSPRGRGNTGELFF
TRBD2	.	TRBJ2-3	TRBV18	TGTGCCAGCTCCCCGTCGCGAGTGGGAGCGGGACCTCAAGGTGATACGCAGTATTTT	CASSPSRVGAGPQGDTQYF
.	.	TRBJ2-7	TRBV9	TGTGCCAGCAGCGTAGGTGGGACCACCCGCGAGCAGTACTTC	CASSVGGTTREQYF
.	.	TRBJ2-7	TRBV21-1	TGTGCCAGCAGCAAAGCGGGGCAGGAGTTCTCCTACGAGCAGTACTTC	CASSKAGQEFSYEQYF
.	.	TRBJ2-7	TRBV6-6	TGTGCCAGCAGTTACTTACAGGGATACGAGCAGTACTTC	CASSYLQGYEQYF
.	.	TRBJ2-2	TRBV19	TGTGCCAGTACCCTACATGGGGACACCGGGGAGCTGTTTTTT	CASTLHGDTGELFF
TRBD1	.	TRBJ1-2	TRBV5-6	TGTGCCAGCAGCCTGGACAGGCGGGGGTATGGCTACACCTTC	CASSLDRRGYGYTF
.	.	TRBJ1-1	TRBV7-8	TGTGCCAGCAGCCTCCGAGGACACGACCTCATGAACACTGAAGCTTTCTTT	CASSLRGHDLMNTEAFF